This entry concerns a single T cell receptor beta chain. Its antigen is undetermined. Each CDR3 protein is one row after TCRdb ran MiXCR on the 5' RACE reads. The sample lists fewer than 120,000 distinct CDR3 sequences; approximately 12% were seen once. This specimen comes from a study of early T cells in non-severe SARS-CoV-2 infection. Looking at the study overall: Chains stayed unpaired after sequencing of bulk RNA from unsorted whole blood. The study, taken as a whole, reports: A preference for anti-spike CD8 responses marked VDJdb matching, which missed private and CD4 specificities.

CDR1 and CDR2 (germline): MNHEY, SVGAGI. Trimming cost V 0 bases and J 4 bases, with 19 bases left between them. The CDR3 is 17 residues long. The receptor was derived from an adult who was a healthcare worker with PCR-confirmed SARS-CoV-2 infection or an uninfected control (not recorded which). The source material was whole blood, sampled at baseline. The rearrangement joins TRBV6-5 to TRBJ2-7, with D possibly TRBD2 on 5 matching bases. CDR3 in DNA: TGTGCCAGCAGTTACTCGGTAATAGGTCTACCGGGGTACGAGCAGTACTTC. Translating gives CASSYSVIGLPGYEQYF.